The 3 T cell receptor beta chains below come from one sample, sequenced in a study of T cell repertoires in cytomegalovirus infection. One entry per CDR3 protein, called by TCRdb with MiXCR from the reads. The profile covers 300,000 or so distinct CDR3 sequences, with around 9.6% appearing a single time and 2% to 3% taken by the ten largest. The sample was PBMCs. The receptors shown here come from a human donor in good health (CMV status not recorded). Some clones in this sample may be carry-over from other donors' samples.

The table lists this clonotype with many counts. This chain links TRBV6-2 or TRBV6-3 with TRBJ2-3; 7 bases are shared with TRBD1. Looked up from germline, CDR1 is MNHEY and CDR2 is SVGEGT. The CDR3 runs to 16 residues. V shed 6 bases, J shed 0 bases, and the junction held 9 bases outside the gene matches. This CDR3 is CASRGTLTGSTDTQYF. CDR3 coding DNA: TGTGCCAGCAGGGGTACTTTGACAGGGAGCACAGATACGCAGTATTTT.

This clonotype was counted at least ten times. The rearrangement links TRBV29-1 to TRBJ1-2, with D perhaps matching TRBD1 (5 bases). The CDR3 runs to 14 residues. CDR1 is SQVTM and CDR2 is ANQGSEA in the germline V gene. V lost 3 bases and J lost 2, with 13 bases in between. For the CDR3, the DNA is TGCAGCGTTGAGAGAGGGACGGGGAACTATGGCTACACCTTC. The encoded protein is CSVERGTGNYGYTF.

There are a few counts of this clonotype. This sequence joins TRBV5-1 and TRBJ1-1; D is perhaps TRBD1 (6 bases). In germline, CDR1 is SGHRS, CDR2 YFSETQ. The CDR3 consists of 15 residues. V was clipped by 5 bases and J by 0 bases, with 14 bases between them. CDR3 loop: CASRHTGTLNTEAFF. For the CDR3, the DNA is TGCGCCAGCAGACATACCGGGACATTGAACACTGAAGCTTTCTTT.